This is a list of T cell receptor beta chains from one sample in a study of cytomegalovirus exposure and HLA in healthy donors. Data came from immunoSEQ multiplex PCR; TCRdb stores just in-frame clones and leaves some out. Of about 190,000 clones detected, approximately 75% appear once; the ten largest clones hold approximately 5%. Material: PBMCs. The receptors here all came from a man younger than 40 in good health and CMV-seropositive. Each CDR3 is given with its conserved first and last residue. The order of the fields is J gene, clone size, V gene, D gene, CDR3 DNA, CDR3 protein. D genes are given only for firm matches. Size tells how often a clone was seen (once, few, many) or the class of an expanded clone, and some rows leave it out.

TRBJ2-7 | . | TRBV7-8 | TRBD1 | TGTGCCAGCAGCCCCCGGGACAGGGAAATTTACGAGCAGTACTTC | CASSPRDREIYEQYF
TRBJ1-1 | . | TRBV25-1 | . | TGTGCCAGCGGCAGGGGCACTGAAGCTTTCTTT | CASGRGTEAFF
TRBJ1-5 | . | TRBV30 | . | TGTGCCTGGAGTGTCAGTAGCAATCAGCCCCAGCATTTT | CAWSVSSNQPQHF
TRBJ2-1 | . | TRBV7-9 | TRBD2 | TGTGCCAGCAGCTCCCGCCAAGCGGGAAGTCCCTATGAGCAGTTCTTC | CASSSRQAGSPYEQFF
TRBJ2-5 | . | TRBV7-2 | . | TGTGCCAGCAGCGCAAGGCTAGCTACCGAGACCCAGTACTTC | CASSARLATETQYF
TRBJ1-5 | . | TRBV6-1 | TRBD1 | TGTGCCAGCACCCGGGACAGTGGAATCAATCAGCCCCAGCATTTT | CASTRDSGINQPQHF
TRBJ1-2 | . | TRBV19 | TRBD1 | TGTGCCAGTAGTCCTGACAGGGTTGGCTACACCTTC | CASSPDRVGYTF
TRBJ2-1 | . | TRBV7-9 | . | TGTGCCAGCAGCTCCTACGGTGGCAATGAGCAGTTCTTC | CASSSYGGNEQFF
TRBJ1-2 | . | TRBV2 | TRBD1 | TGTGCCAGCAGAAACCCCGCCAGGGGGATTTTCTATGGCTACACCTTC | CASRNPARGIFYGYTF
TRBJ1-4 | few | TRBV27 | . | TGTGCCAGCAGTTTCAGGACAGCGTCTAATGAAAAACTGTTTTTT | CASSFRTASNEKLFF
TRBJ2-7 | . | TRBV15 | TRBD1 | TGTGCCACCAGCAGAGTCACAGGGGACTACGAGCAGTACTTC | CATSRVTGDYEQYF
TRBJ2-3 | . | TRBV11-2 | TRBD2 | TGTGCCAGCAGCTTATTGCGGGGGGGCACAGATACGCAGTATTTT | CASSLLRGGTDTQYF
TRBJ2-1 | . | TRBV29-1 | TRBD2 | TGCAGCGTTGAAGGCGGACTAGCGGTATTGAGCTCCTACAATGAGCAGTTCTTC | CSVEGGLAVLSSYNEQFF
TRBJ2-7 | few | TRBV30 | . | TGTGCCTGGACGGTTGGCGGAGCCTACGAGCAGTACTTC | CAWTVGGAYEQYF
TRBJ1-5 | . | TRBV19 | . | TGTGCCAGTAGAAGGGGTGGCGGGGGTAATCAGCCCCAGCATTTT | CASRRGGGGNQPQHF
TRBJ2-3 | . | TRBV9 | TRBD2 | TGTGCCAGCAGCGTAATTAGCGGGAGTAGGACAGATACGCAGTATTTT | CASSVISGSRTDTQYF
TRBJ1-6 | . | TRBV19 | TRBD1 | TGTGCCAGTAGGAGCCGGGACAGAGATAATTCACCCCTCCACTTT | CASRSRDRDNSPLHF
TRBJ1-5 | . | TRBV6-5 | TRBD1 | TGTGCCAGCAGAAAAACAGGGGGCGTGCAGCCCCAGCATTTT | CASRKTGGVQPQHF
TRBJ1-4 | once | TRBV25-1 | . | TGTGCCAGCAGCGCAGGGTTGGCTAATGAAAAACTGTTTTTT | CASSAGLANEKLFF
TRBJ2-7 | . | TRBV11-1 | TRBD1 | TGTGCCAGCAGCTATCTACCGGGACAGAGACCTTCCTACGAGCAGTACTTC | CASSYLPGQRPSYEQYF
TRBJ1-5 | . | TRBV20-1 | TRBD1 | TGCAGTGCGACAGGGAGGCAGCCCCAGCATTTT | CSATGRQPQHF
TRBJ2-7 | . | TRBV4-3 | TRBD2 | TGCGCCAGCAGCCATGGACCAGCGGGGACCTACGAGCAGTACTTC | CASSHGPAGTYEQYF
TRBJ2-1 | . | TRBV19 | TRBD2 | TGTGCCAGTAGGGCTACTAGCGTAGATTACAATGAGCAGTTCTTC | CASRATSVDYNEQFF
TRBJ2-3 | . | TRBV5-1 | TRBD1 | TGCGCCAGCGAAGGGACAGGGATCACCATCACAGATACGCAGTATTTT | CASEGTGITITDTQYF
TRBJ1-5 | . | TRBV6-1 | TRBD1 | TGTGCCAGCGGACAGGGAAATCAGCCCCAGCATTTT | CASGQGNQPQHF
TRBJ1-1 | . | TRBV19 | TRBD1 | TGTGCCAGTGCACAGGGGGCCGGAACTGAAGCTTTCTTT | CASAQGAGTEAFF
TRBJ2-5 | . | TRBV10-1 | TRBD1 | TGCGCCAGCAGGGGTGACAGGGATCAAGAGACCCAGTACTTC | CASRGDRDQETQYF
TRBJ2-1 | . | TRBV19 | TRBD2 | TGTGCCAGTAGTATAGTTCCGGGACTAGCGGGATCGGACTCCTACAATGAGCAGTTCTTC | CASSIVPGLAGSDSYNEQFF
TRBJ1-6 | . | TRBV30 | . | TGTGCCTGGAGCGGCAGGACTAGCGGGAGGGCCCCTGGTGGCCTCCACTTT | CAWSGRTSGRAPGGLHF
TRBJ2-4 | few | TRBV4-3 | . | TGCGCCAGCAGCCAACAGGGAGCCAAAAACATTCAGTACTTC | CASSQQGAKNIQYF
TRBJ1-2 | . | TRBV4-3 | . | TGCGCCAGCAGCCAAGATACAGGGATTTATGGCTACACCTTC | CASSQDTGIYGYTF
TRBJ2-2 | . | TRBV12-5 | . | TGTGCTAGTGGTTTGGCCCCGGGATGGACCGGGGAGCTGTTTTTT | CASGLAPGWTGELFF
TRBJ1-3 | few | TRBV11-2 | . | TGTGCCAGCACCGCAGGCGTCTCTGGAAACACCATATATTTT | CASTAGVSGNTIYF
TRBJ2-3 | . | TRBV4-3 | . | TGCGCCAGCAGCCGAGGGGAAGGGGGGCAGTATTTT | CASSRGEGGQYF
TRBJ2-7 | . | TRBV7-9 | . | TGTGCCAGCAGCCAAGGCCAGGGAAACTACGAGCAGTACTTC | CASSQGQGNYEQYF
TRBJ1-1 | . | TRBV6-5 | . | TGTGCCAGCAGCCTCGGGAGTCACACTGAAGCTTTCTTT | CASSLGSHTEAFF
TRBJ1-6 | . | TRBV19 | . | TGTGCCAGTAGCCCGGACAGTTATTCACCCCTCCACTTT | CASSPDSYSPLHF
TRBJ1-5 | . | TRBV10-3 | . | TGTGCCATCAGTCAGGGTGGGAGCAATCAGCCCCAGCATTTT | CAISQGGSNQPQHF
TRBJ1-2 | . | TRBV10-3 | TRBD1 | TGTGCCATCGCCGGGACAGCCTATGGCTACACCTTC | CAIAGTAYGYTF
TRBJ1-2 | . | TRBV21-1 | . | TGTGCCAGCAGCAAAGAAACAGAAGACTATGGCTACACCTTC | CASSKETEDYGYTF
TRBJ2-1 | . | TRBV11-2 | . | TGTGCCAGCAGCTTTTCAGCGTTCAATGAGCAGTTCTTC | CASSFSAFNEQFF
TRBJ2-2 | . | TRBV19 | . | TGTGCCAGTAGTATACTCGTTTCCACCGGGGAGCTGTTTTTT | CASSILVSTGELFF
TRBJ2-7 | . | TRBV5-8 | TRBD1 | TGTGCCAGCAGCAGGACAGGGCCCGCCTACGAGCAGTACTTC | CASSRTGPAYEQYF
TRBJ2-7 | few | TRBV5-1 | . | TGCGCCAGCAGCCCGGGGACTGTCACCTACGAGCAGTACTTC | CASSPGTVTYEQYF
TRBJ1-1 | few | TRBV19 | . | TGTGCCAGTAGTATAGCCCCTAACACTGAAGCTTTCTTT | CASSIAPNTEAFF
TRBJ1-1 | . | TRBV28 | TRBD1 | TGTGCCAGCAGTCTTCCGGGACAGGGTGAACCTGAAGCTTTCTTT | CASSLPGQGEPEAFF
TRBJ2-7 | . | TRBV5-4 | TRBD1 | TGTGCCAGCAGCTTGGACAGGGGTTCCTACGAGCAGTACTTC | CASSLDRGSYEQYF
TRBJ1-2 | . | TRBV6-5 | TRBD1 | TGTGCCAGCGTAAACCCGGGGACAGTTGGCTACACCTTC | CASVNPGTVGYTF
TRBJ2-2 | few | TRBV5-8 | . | TGTGCCAGCAGCTTGGCCAGTTATGTGAACACCGGGGAGCTGTTTTTT | CASSLASYVNTGELFF
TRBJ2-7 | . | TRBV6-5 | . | TGTGCCAGCAGTTACAGGGGATCCTACGAGCAGTACTTC | CASSYRGSYEQYF
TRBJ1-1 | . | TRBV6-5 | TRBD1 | TGTGCCAGCAGTTACAGGGGGCGCGACACTGAAGCTTTCTTT | CASSYRGRDTEAFF
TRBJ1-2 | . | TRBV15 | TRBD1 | TGTGCCACCAGCAGTGGCGGGACAGGGATAAACTATGGCTACACCTTC | CATSSGGTGINYGYTF
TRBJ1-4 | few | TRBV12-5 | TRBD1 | TGTGCTAGTGGTTTGGGACAGGGGAGGGAAAAACTGTTTTTT | CASGLGQGREKLFF
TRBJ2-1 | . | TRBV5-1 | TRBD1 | TGCGCCAGCAGCTTGGATCCTGGGACAGCCTCCTACAATGAGCAGTTCTTC | CASSLDPGTASYNEQFF
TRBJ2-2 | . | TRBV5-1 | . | TGCGCCAGCAGCTACATCGGGGAGCTGTTTTTT | CASSYIGELFF